Here is one T cell receptor (beta chain) with its context. Its cognate antigen is unknown. Vbeta (60) and Jbeta (13) primers were used in the PCR. Data came from immunoSEQ multiplex PCR; TCRdb stores just in-frame clones and leaves some out. The repertoire holds some 130,000 clones, approximately 61% seen once, with about 1.5% in the top ten. The sample originates from a study of cytomegalovirus exposure and HLA in healthy donors. The wider study: Most genotyped donors, over 70% of more than 300, had Caucasian-associated genetic ancestry.

At sampling all donors were nominally healthy, likely with unrecorded immune exposures. CDR3 size: 16 residues. CDR1 and CDR2 from the germline V gene are GTSNPN and SVGIG (reference sequence). V gave up 4 bases and J gave up 2 bases; unmatched junction bases: 6. General study points: Rare sequences made up most TCRs, while some public TCRs were found in many donors.

This clonotype originated in a man aged 30 to 45 in good health and CMV-seropositive. The sample comprised PBMCs. The gene calls are TRBV30 and TRBJ2-1; TRBD2 matches 12 bases. CDR3 coding DNA: TGTGCCTGGAACTTCGCTAGCGGGAGGGCCTACAATGAGCAGTTCTTC. Protein sequence: CAWNFASGRAYNEQFF.